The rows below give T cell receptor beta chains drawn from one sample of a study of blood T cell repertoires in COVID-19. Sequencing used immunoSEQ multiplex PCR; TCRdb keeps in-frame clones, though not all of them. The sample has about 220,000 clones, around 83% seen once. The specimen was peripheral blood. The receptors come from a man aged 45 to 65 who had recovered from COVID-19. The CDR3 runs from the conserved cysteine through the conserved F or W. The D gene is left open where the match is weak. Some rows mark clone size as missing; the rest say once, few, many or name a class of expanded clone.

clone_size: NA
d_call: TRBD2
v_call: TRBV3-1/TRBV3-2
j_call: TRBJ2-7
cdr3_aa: CASSQDRGLARYEQYF
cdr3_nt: TGTGCCAGCAGCCAAGACCGGGGACTAGCGCGTTACGAGCAGTACTTC

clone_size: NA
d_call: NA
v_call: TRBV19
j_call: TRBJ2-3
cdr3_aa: CASSRRGSTDTQYF
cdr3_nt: TGTGCCAGTAGTAGGAGGGGTAGCACAGATACGCAGTATTTT

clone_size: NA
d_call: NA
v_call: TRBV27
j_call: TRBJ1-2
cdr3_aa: CASSLSAGNYGYTF
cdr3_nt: TGTGCCAGCAGTTTATCGGCAGGGAACTATGGCTACACCTTC

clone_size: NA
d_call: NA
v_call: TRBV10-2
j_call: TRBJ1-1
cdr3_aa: CASSGQGGNTEAFF
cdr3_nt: TGCGCCAGCAGTGGTCAGGGTGGGAACACTGAAGCTTTCTTT

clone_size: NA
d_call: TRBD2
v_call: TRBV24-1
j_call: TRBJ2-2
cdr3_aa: CATSRLAGNTGELFF
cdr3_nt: TGTGCCACCAGTCGACTAGCGGGGAACACCGGGGAGCTGTTTTTT

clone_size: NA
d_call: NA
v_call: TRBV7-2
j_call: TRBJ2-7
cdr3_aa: CASSLVSGPLQYF
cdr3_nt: TGTGCCAGCAGCTTAGTAAGCGGTCCCTTACAGTACTTC

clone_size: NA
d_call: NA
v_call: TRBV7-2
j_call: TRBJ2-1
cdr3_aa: CASSFSGTRSSYNEQFF
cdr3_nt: TGTGCCAGCAGCTTTTCAGGGACTCGGAGCTCCTACAATGAGCAGTTCTTC

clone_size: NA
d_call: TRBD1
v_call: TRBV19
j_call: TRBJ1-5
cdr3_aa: CASRGQNDNQPQHF
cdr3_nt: TGTGCCAGTAGGGGACAGAACGACAATCAGCCCCAGCATTTT

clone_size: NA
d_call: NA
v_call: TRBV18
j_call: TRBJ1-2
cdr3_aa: CASSPPQYDRFYGYTF
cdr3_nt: TGTGCCAGCTCACCACCTCAGTACGACAGGTTCTATGGCTACACCTTC

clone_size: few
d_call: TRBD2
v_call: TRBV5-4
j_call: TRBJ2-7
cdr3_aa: CASSPERGRSHYEQYF
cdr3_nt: TGTGCCAGCAGCCCAGAGCGGGGCCGATCGCACTACGAGCAGTACTTC

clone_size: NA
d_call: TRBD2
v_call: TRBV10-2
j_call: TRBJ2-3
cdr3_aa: CASFSRTSGGDTQYF
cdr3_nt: TGCGCCAGCTTCTCCCGGACTAGCGGAGGGGATACGCAGTATTTT

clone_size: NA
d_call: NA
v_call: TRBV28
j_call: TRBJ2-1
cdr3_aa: CASSPGGTIYNEQFF
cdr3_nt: TGTGCCAGCAGCCCGGGCGGGACCATCTACAATGAGCAGTTCTTC

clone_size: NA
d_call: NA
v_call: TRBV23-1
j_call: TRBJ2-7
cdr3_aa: CASSQVRREPYEQYF
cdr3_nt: TGCGCCAGCAGTCAAGTCCGTCGGGAACCCTACGAGCAGTACTTC

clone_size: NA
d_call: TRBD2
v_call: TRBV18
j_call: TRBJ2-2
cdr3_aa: CASSRLAGGPNTGELFF
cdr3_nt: TGTGCCAGCTCCAGACTAGCGGGAGGGCCTAACACCGGGGAGCTGTTTTTT

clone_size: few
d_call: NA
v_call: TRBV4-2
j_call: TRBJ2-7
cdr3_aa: CASSQGLGNYEQYF
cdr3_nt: TGTGCCAGCAGCCAAGGCCTGGGCAACTACGAGCAGTACTTC

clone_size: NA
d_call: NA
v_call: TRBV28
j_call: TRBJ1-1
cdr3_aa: CASSFVRRRTEAFF
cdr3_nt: TGTGCCAGCAGTTTTGTCAGGAGGAGGACTGAAGCTTTCTTT

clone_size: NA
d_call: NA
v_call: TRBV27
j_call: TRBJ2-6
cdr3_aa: CASSSAGANVLTF
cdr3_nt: TGTGCCAGCAGTTCGGCTGGGGCCAACGTCCTGACTTTC

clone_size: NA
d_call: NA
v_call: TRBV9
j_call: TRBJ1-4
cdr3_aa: CASSVGPGANEKLFF
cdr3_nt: TGTGCCAGCAGCGTAGGGCCGGGGGCTAATGAAAAACTGTTTTTT

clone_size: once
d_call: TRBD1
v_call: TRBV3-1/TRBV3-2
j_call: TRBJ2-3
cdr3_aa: CASSYGQGRDTQYF
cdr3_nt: TGTGCCAGCAGTTACGGACAGGGTAGGGATACGCAGTATTTT

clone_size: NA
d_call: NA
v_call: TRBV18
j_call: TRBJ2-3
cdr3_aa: CASSSNVDTQYF
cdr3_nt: TGTGCCAGCTCGTCTAATGTGGATACGCAGTATTTT

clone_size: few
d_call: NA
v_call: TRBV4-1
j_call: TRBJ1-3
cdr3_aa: CASSQELRSSGNTIYF
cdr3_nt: TGCGCCAGCAGCCAAGAATTGAGGTCCTCTGGAAACACCATATATTTT

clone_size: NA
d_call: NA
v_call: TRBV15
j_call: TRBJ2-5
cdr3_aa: CATSRDAGFQETQYF
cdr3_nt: TGTGCCACCAGCAGAGACGCAGGGTTCCAAGAGACCCAGTACTTC

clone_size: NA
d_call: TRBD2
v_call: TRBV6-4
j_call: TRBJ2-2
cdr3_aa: CASSDPGLADFTGELFF
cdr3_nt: TGTGCCAGCAGTGACCCGGGACTAGCGGATTTCACCGGGGAGCTGTTTTTT

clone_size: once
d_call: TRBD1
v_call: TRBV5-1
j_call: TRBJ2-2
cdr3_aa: CASRPNRDRVNTGELFF
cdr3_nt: TGCGCCAGCAGGCCGAACCGGGACAGAGTGAACACCGGGGAGCTGTTTTTT

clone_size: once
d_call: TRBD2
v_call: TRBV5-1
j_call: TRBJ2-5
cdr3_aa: CASSPGTSETQYF
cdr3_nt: TGCGCCAGCAGCCCTGGGACTAGCGAGACCCAGTACTTC

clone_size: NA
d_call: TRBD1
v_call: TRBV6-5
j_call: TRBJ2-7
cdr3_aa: CASTGTGPTYEQYF
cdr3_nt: TGTGCCAGCACCGGGACAGGGCCCACTTACGAGCAGTACTTC

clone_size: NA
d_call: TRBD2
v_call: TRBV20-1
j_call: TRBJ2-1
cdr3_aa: CSASRVAGGLLYEQFF
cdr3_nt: TGCAGTGCTAGTCGAGTAGCGGGAGGGTTGTTGTATGAGCAGTTCTTC

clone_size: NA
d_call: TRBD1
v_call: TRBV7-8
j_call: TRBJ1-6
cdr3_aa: CASSSWTGDNSPLHF
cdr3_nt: TGTGCCAGCAGCAGCTGGACAGGGGATAATTCACCCCTCCACTTT

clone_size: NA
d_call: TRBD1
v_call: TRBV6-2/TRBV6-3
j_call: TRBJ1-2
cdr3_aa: CASSYTTGDGYTF
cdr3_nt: TGTGCCAGCAGTTACACAACAGGGGATGGCTACACCTTC

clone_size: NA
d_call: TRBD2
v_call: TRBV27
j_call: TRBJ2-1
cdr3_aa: CASSLETGGRLGEQFF
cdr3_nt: TGTGCCAGCAGTTTAGAAACGGGAGGGCGGTTAGGTGAGCAGTTCTTC

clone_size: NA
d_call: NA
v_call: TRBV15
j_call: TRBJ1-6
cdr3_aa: CATSRVAGVSPLHF
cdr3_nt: TGTGCCACCAGCAGAGTGGCAGGGGTTTCACCCCTCCACTTT

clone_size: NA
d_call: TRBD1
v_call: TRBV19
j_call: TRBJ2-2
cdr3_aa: CASSIGTGGNTGELFF
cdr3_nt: TGTGCCAGTAGTATTGGGACAGGGGGTAACACCGGGGAGCTGTTTTTT

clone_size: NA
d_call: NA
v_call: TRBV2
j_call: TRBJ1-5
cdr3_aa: CASSEAPGAYSNQPQHF
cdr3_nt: TGTGCCAGCAGTGAAGCGCCGGGTGCATATAGCAATCAGCCCCAGCATTTT

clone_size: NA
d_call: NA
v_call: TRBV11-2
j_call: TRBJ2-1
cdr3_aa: CASSLLPVTGSYNEQFF
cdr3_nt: TGTGCCAGCAGCTTATTACCGGTCACGGGCTCCTACAATGAGCAGTTCTTC

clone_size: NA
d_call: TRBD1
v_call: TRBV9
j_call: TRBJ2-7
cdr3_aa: CASSQATGRSYEQYF
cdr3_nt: TGTGCCAGCAGCCAGGCGACAGGGCGGTCCTACGAGCAGTACTTC

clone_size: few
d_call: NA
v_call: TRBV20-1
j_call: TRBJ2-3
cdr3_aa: CSASMGRRTDTQYF
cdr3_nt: TGCAGTGCTAGTATGGGCAGACGCACAGATACGCAGTATTTT

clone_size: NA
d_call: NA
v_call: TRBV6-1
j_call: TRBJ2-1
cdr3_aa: CASSERDLSSYNEQFF
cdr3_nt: TGTGCCAGCAGTGAAAGGGACTTGAGCTCCTACAATGAGCAGTTCTTC

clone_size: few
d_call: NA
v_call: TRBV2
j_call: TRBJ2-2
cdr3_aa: CASRRGTTVTGELFF
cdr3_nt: TGTGCCAGCAGAAGGGGGACTACCGTCACCGGGGAGCTGTTTTTT

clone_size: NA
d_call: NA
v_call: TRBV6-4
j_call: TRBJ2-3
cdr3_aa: CASSLSASGTDTQYF
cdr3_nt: TGTGCCAGCAGCCTGTCTGCTAGCGGCACAGATACGCAGTATTTT

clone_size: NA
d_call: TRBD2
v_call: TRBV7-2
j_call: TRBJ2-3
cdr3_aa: CASSFGTSGTDTQYF
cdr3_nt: TGTGCCAGCAGCTTCGGGACTAGCGGCACAGATACGCAGTATTTT

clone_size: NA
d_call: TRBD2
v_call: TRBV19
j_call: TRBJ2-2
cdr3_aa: CASRMTSGHTGELFF
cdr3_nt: TGTGCCAGTCGTATGACTAGCGGACACACCGGGGAGCTGTTTTTT

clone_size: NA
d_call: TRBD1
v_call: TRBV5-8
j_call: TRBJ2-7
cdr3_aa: CASSIRTGDDEQYF
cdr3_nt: TGTGCCAGCAGCATCCGGACAGGGGACGACGAGCAGTACTTC

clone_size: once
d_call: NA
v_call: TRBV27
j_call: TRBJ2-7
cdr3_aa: CASSSPFAGMAYEQYF
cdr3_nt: TGTGCCAGCAGTTCTCCTTTTGCGGGGATGGCCTACGAGCAGTACTTC

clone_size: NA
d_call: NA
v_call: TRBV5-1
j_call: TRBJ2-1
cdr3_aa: CASRALESSYNEQFF
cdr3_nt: TGCGCCAGCAGGGCACTAGAGTCCTCGTACAATGAGCAGTTCTTC

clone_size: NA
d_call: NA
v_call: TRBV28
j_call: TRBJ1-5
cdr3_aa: CASSLTGNQPQHF
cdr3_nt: TGTGCCAGCAGTTTAACGGGGAATCAGCCCCAGCATTTT

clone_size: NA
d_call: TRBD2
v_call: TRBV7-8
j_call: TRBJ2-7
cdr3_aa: CASSSGLAGGYEQYF
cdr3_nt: TGTGCCAGCAGCTCAGGACTAGCGGGAGGCTACGAGCAGTACTTC

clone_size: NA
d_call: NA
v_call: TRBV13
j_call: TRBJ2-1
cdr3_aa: CASSLGPPGAADEQFF
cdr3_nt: TGTGCCAGCAGCTTAGGCCCCCCAGGGGCCGCGGATGAGCAGTTCTTC

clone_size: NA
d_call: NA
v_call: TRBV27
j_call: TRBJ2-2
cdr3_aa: CATSRVKNTGELFF
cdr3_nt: TGTGCCACTTCCCGGGTCAAAAACACCGGGGAGCTGTTTTTT

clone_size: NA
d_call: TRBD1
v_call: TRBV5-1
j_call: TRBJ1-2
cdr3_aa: CASRLTTGDGYGYTF
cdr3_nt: TGCGCCAGCAGGTTGACGACAGGGGATGGCTATGGCTACACCTTC

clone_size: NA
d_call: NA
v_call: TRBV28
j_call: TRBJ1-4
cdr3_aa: CASIGNSGKLFF
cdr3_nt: TGTGCCAGCATTGGCAACTCAGGGAAACTGTTTTTT

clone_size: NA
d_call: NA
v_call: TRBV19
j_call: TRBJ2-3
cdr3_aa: CASKGYSTDTQYF
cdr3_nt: TGTGCCAGTAAGGGGTATAGCACAGATACGCAGTATTTT

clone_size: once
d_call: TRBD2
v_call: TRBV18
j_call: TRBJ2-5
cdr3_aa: CASSPIPLAGGETQYF
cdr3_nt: TGTGCCAGCTCACCTATCCCCTTAGCGGGAGGGGAGACCCAGTACTTC

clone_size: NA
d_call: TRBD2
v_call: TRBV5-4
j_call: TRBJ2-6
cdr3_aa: CASTPGLANRDGANVLTF
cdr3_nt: TGTGCCAGCACGCCGGGACTAGCGAATCGAGATGGGGCCAACGTCCTGACTTTC

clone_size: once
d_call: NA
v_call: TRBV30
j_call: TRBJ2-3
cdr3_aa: CAWSDTTGRTQYF
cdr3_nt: TGTGCCTGGAGTGATACCACAGGGAGAACGCAGTATTTT